These 23 T cell receptor beta chains were sequenced from one sample in a study of blood T cells in healthy people across ages. A J-beta primer mix and a sample-barcoded 5' primer were used in a second PCR of about 7 to 12 cycles. TCRdb independently ran MiXCR on the 5' RACE reads; one entry per CDR3 protein. The sample includes approximately 810,000 distinct CDR3 sequences, 29% seen only once; the top ten take 17%. Input material: blood. All receptors derive from a woman of 80 years or more in good health.

This clonotype was found a few times. This chain joins TRBV2 and TRBJ2-5; D ambiguous. V was trimmed by 8 bases and J by 0 bases, leaving 16 bases between them. The CDR3 is made up of 15 amino acids. Germline V gene data show CDR1 as SNHLY and CDR2 as FYNNEI. CDR3 DNA: TGTGCCAGCCGTCGATCGGACCTGGACCAAGAGACCCAGTACTTC. It yields the protein CASRRSDLDQETQYF.

At least ten counts were recorded for this clonotype. The V call is TRBV6-2 or TRBV6-3, the J call TRBJ2-7; D uncertain. The CDR3 contains 13 residues. Germline values: CDR1 MNHEY, CDR2 SVGEGT. V was clipped by 5 bases and J by 6 bases, with 14 bases between them. This chain's CDR3 is CASSPLGVSEQYF. CDR3 sequence (DNA): TGTGCCAGCAGTCCCCTTGGCGTTAGCGAGCAGTACTTC.

Of note for this clonotype: Given a much more abundant clone one base away, this may be a read error. The chain uses TRBV7-9 and TRBJ2-1, with TRBD2 matching 7 bases. Trimming removed 8 bases from V and 9 bases from J; junction bases left unmatched: 10. CDR3 length: 13 amino acids. Germline CDR1 and CDR2: SEHNR and FQNEAQ (reference sequence). CDR3 nucleotide sequence: TGTGCCAGCGAGCGGGGCGGGGACGTTGAGCAGTTCTTC. It encodes CASERGGDVEQFF.

This clonotype occurred a few times. The V gene is TRBV28, the J gene TRBJ2-7, with no clear D. The germline V gene has CDR1 MDHEN and CDR2 SYDVKM. This CDR3 has 13 amino acids. The V end was cut by 5 bases, the J end by 0 bases, with 8 bases between. CDR3 sequence reads: CASSRPTSYEQYF. Here the CDR3 DNA reads TGTGCCAGCAGTCGTCCGACCTCCTACGAGCAGTACTTC.

This clonotype was counted between two and nine times. This may be a read error: a much more frequent sequence differs by one nucleotide. The rearrangement links TRBV6-2 or TRBV6-3 to TRBJ2-5; 9 bases align to TRBD1. With V trimmed by 8 bases and J by 5 bases, 21 bases remained unmatched. From germline, CDR1 is MNHEY and CDR2 SVGEGT. There are 18 residues in the CDR3. CDR3 in DNA: TGTGCCAGCTCTCGGATTCAACAGGGGGCGCGAGGATGCGAGACCCAGTACTTC. It codes for CASSRIQQGARGCETQYF.

V and J are TRBV28 and TRBJ2-5; TRBD2 is a possible D gene (6 bases). CDR1 MDHEN and CDR2 SYDVKM come from the germline V gene. V lost 5 bases and J lost 11, with 21 bases in between. The CDR3 consists of 14 residues. CDR3 sequence reads: CASSRSGGENEQYF. Written as DNA, the CDR3 is TGTGCCAGCAGTCGGAGTGGCGGGGAGAATGAGCAGTACTTC.

The chain carries TRBV14 and TRBJ2-5; D is unresolved. Germline V gene data show CDR1 as SGHDN and CDR2 as FVKESK. The CDR3 length is 13 residues. The V end was cut by 0 bases, the J end by 10 bases, with 12 bases between. CDR3 in amino acids: CASSQESHHHQYF. As DNA, the CDR3 is TGTGCCAGCAGCCAAGAATCGCATCATCACCAGTACTTC.

J is TRBJ2-7 and V is TRBV11-2; 7 positions match TRBD2. The CDR3 is 15 amino acids. Germline V gives CDR1 SGHAT, CDR2 FQNNGV. V gave up 1 base and J gave up 2 bases; unmatched junction bases: 5. The CDR3 DNA sequence: TGTGCCAGCAGCTTAGGAGGTAGCGGGCCCTACGAGCAGTACTTC. Translation: CASSLGGSGPYEQYF.

The chain employs TRBV5-6 and TRBJ1-1, with a tentative D call TRBD1 (5 bases). Trimming removed 5 bases from V and 1 base from J, with 15 bases in between. The germline gives CDR1 SGHDT, CDR2 YYEEEE. The CDR3 has 15 amino acids. CDR3 coding DNA: TGTGCCAGCAGTCCAGCCCGGGGGAGGAACACTGAAGCTTTCTTT. Protein sequence: CASSPARGRNTEAFF. Full variable domain (remainder filled in from reference TRBV5-6 and TRBJ1-1): DAGVTQSPTHLIKTRGQQVTLRCSPKSGHDTVSWYQQALGQGPQFIFQYYEEEERQRGNFPDRFSGHQFPNYSSELNVNALLLGDSALYLCASSPARGRNTEAFFGQGTRLTVV.

This clonotype was detected ten times or more. The chain carries TRBV5-1 and TRBJ2-7; TRBD2 matches 9 bases. With V trimmed by 0 bases and J by 7 bases, 14 bases remained unmatched. The germline CDR1 and CDR2 sequences are SGHRS and YFSETQ. The CDR3 covers 17 residues. CDR3 protein: CASSLGPSAGGAGEQYF. CDR3 sequence (DNA): TGCGCCAGCAGCTTGGGGCCCTCAGCGGGGGGAGCTGGGGAGCAGTACTTC.

The rearrangement links TRBV3-1 to TRBJ1-5; 9 bases fit TRBD1. This CDR3 contains 18 residues. V shed 0 bases and J 5 bases; nucleotides not matched to a gene: 11. Germline values: CDR1 LGHDT, CDR2 YNNKEL (reference sequence). The CDR3 DNA is TGTGCCAGCAGCCAAGATCCGACAGGGGGAGAGGGATATCAGCCCCAGCATTTT. This translates into CASSQDPTGGEGYQPQHF.

Details on this clonotype: A much larger clone lies a single base off, so this may be a read error. The chain employs TRBV5-6 and TRBJ2-5; D unresolved. Per germline, CDR1 SGHDT and CDR2 YYEEEE. The CDR3 spans 14 residues. The CDR3 nucleotides read TGTACCAGCAGTTCTTCCTTGTTCCAAGAGACCCAGTACTTC. Translated: CTSSSSLFQETQYF.

This clonotype was seen a few times. The V call is TRBV30, the J call TRBJ2-6; D possibly matches TRBD1 or TRBD2 (6 bases each). This CDR3 contains 17 residues. Germline CDR1 and CDR2: GTSNPN and SVGIG (reference sequence). V was cut by 3 bases and J by 0 bases, with 15 bases left in between. CDR3: CAWRQRGPRSGANVLTF. CDR3 DNA: TGTGCCTGGAGGCAACGGGGGCCCCGCTCTGGGGCCAACGTCCTGACTTTC.

With respect to this clonotype: A read error is possible here, since a much larger clone lies one base away. The V and J genes are TRBV12-3 or TRBV12-4 and TRBJ2-3, with 11 bases lining up with TRBD2. J was trimmed by 10 bases and V by 6 bases; bases with no gene match: 12. The CDR3 extends over 15 amino acids. CDR3 DNA: TGTGCCAGCAGCTCTAGACTAGCGGGGTCGGATGCGCAGTATTTT. Amino acid sequence: CASSSRLAGSDAQYF.

The chain recombines TRBV7-9 with TRBJ2-7, with D hard to call. CDR3 length: 13 amino acids. Germline V gene lookup returns CDR1 SEHNR and CDR2 FQNEAQ (reference sequence). The V end lost 6 bases, the J end lost 3 bases, and 12 bases lay between the germline ends. This chain's CDR3 is CASSRTAHYEQYF. The DNA for the CDR3 is TGTGCCAGCAGTAGGACGGCTCACTACGAGCAGTACTTC.

This clonotype was recorded many times. This rearrangement joins TRBV29-1 to TRBJ2-7, with unresolved D. Trimming pared 6 bases from V and 6 bases from J, leaving 12 bases between. CDR3 length equals 11 residues. CDR1 and CDR2 (germline): SQVTM, ANQGSEA. The CDR3 DNA follows: TGCAGCGTGCTAGATGCCCCCGAGCAGTACTTC. It translates to CSVLDAPEQYF.

The V call is TRBV30, the J call TRBJ2-7; TRBD1 might be the D (5 bases). The DNA end favors TRBJ2-5, so the J call may be wrong. Looked up from germline, CDR1 is GTSNPN and CDR2 is SVGIG (reference sequence). The CDR3 length is 15 residues. The CDR3 sequence is CAWSQGQILGETQYF. The DNA for the CDR3 is TGTGCCTGGAGCCAGGGTCAGATTTTGGGGGAGACCCAGTACTTC.

This sequence joins TRBV6-2 or TRBV6-3 and TRBJ2-2, with a tentative D call TRBD2 (5 bases). The CDR3 runs to 19 residues. CDR1 is MNHEY and CDR2 is SVGEGT in the germline V gene. V shed 2 bases and J shed 1 base, with 20 bases lying between them. CDR3 coding DNA: TGTGCCAGCAGTTACACAACCGCGGGCCAGATAGGGAACACCGGGGAGCTGTTTTTT. It codes for CASSYTTAGQIGNTGELFF.

In its sample, this clonotype was seen many times. The chain employs TRBV12-3 or TRBV12-4 and TRBJ2-3, with D maybe TRBD2 (7 bases). Trimming cost V 3 bases and J 1 base, with 11 bases left between them. The CDR3 sequence is 15 residues long. In DNA form, the CDR3 reads TGTGCCAGCAGTTTTGCGGGGGCTCGCACAGATACGCAGTATTTT. It is translated as CASSFAGARTDTQYF.

This clonotype has a handful of counts. One base away lies a much larger clone, so this may be a sequencing read error. The chain employs TRBV20-1 and TRBJ2-5; 12 positions agree with TRBD1. Per the germline V gene, CDR1 is DFQATT and CDR2 is SNEGSKA (reference sequence). Unmatched junction bases numbered 15, after V lost 6 bases and J lost 13 bases. CDR3 size: 14 residues. Written as DNA, the CDR3 is TGCAGTGCCAGCTCTTCTGGGACAGGGGGCGTCCGGTACTTC. Translation: CSASSSGTGGVRYF.

Comments on this clonotype: Given a much more abundant clone one base away, this may be a read error. The gene calls are TRBV10-1 and TRBJ2-1; D is uncertain. V was pared by 2 bases and J by 13 bases, with 18 bases between. Germline assignment: CDR1 WNHNN and CDR2 SYGVQD (reference sequence). The CDR3 covers 14 residues. CDR3 in amino acids: CASSEGRGEETQFF. CDR3 sequence (DNA): TGCGCCAGCAGTGAGGGACGAGGAGAGGAGACCCAGTTCTTC.

This clonotype was counted between two and nine times. The gene calls are TRBV7-2 and TRBJ2-2, with unresolved D. CDR1 SGHTA and CDR2 FQGNSA come from the germline V gene. The length of the CDR3 is 17 residues. Trimming removed 5 bases at V and 2 bases at J, with 18 bases between. CDR3 DNA sequence: TGTGCCAGCAGCATTGGTGGCAGCCTTCTCAACACCGGGGAGCTGTTTTTT. Translating gives CASSIGGSLLNTGELFF.

This clonotype was detected only a few times. The J gene is TRBJ2-2, the V gene TRBV5-1; D remains unclear. Germline V lookup: CDR1 SGHRS, CDR2 YFSETQ. The ends were cut back, 4 bases at V and 9 bases at J, with 13 bases in the middle. The CDR3 sequence is 13 residues long. The CDR3 is CASSMGQLRELFF. CDR3 sequence (DNA): TGCGCCAGCAGCATGGGTCAGCTCAGGGAGCTGTTTTTT.